This T cell receptor (beta chain) is from a study of human thymus T cells. Study-level findings and limits: The authors found apparently biased V and J gene usage in thymic and blood repertoires.

CDR1 is SNHLY and CDR2 is FYNNEI in the germline V gene. CDR3 length equals 14 residues. The V and J ends lost 6 bases and 4 bases respectively, with 15 bases between them. Data came from immunoSEQ multiplex PCR; TCRdb stores just in-frame clones and leaves some out. This sample has some 78,000 clones, with 96% found just once. The source of the thymus tissue was resections taken during corrective heart surgery. The donors were infants in Finland with congenital heart defects, otherwise immunologically healthy. Details on this clone: Its antigen is not known.

Sequenced: thymus tissue. The chain is built from TRBV2 and TRBJ1-2, with D perhaps matching TRBD1 (5 bases). The receptor's source is a boy under three years old with a congenital heart defect but otherwise immunologically healthy. The CDR3 DNA reads as TGTGCCAGCAGGGATGATTGGGGGGTCTATGGCTACACCTTC. This sequence encodes CASRDDWGVYGYTF.